The T cell receptor beta chain under discussion was sequenced for a study of blood T cell repertoires in COVID-19. Background on the study: Acute and convalescent COVID-19 samples came from the United States, Italy and Spain.

The repertoire was sequenced with immunoSEQ multiplex PCR; TCRdb's copy has only in-frame clones and lacks some. This sample has approximately 210,000 clones, with approximately 82% found just once. There are 15 residues in the CDR3. Germline CDR1 SGHAT, CDR2 FQNNGV. Deletions cut 5 bases from V and 2 bases from J, with 12 bases between. Cohort assignment relied on participant-reported clinical history. V gene TRBV11-2 combines with J gene TRBJ2-2, with D possibly matching TRBD1 (6 bases). The TCR comes from a man between 40 and 49 years old who had recovered from COVID-19. Specimen: PBMCs or T cells enriched from blood (not recorded which). CDR3 sequence (DNA): TGTGCCAGCAGCGACCGGACAGTTAACACCGGGGAGCTGTTTTTT. Protein sequence: CASSDRTVNTGELFF. The variable domain in full, completed from reference TRBV11-2 and TRBJ2-2, reads EAGVAQSPRYKIIEKRQSVAFWCNPISGHATLYWYQQILGQGPKLLIQFQNNGVVDDSQLPKDRFSAERLKGVDSTLKIQPAKLEDSAVYLCASSDRTVNTGELFFGEGSRLTVL.